The 3 T cell receptor beta chains in this list originate from one sample, sequenced in a study of vaccination and CD4 T cells after COVID-19. Oncomine TCR Beta short-read sequencing was applied to DNA from cultured CD4+ T cells. TCRdb redid the calling of the PCR reads with MiXCR, one entry per CDR3 protein. Of about 17,000 distinct CDR3 sequences listed, 45% to 65% are singletons. Treatment denoted: approximately 10-day PBMC culture with coronavirus spike peptide pools or control peptides (ViraFEST assay). These receptors' targets are unknown. Specimen: CD4+ T cells from blood, cultured in vitro. The source of these receptors is a human donor who had recovered from COVID-19.

The J gene is TRBJ2-3, the V gene TRBV20-1; TRBD2 matches 12 bases. This CDR3 is 13 amino acids long. Germline values: CDR1 DFQATT, CDR2 SNEGSKA (reference sequence). The V and J ends lost 5 bases and 6 bases, in that order; junction bases with no gene match: 3. The chain's CDR3 is CSALAGGLDTQYF. Written as DNA, the CDR3 is TGCAGTGCTCTAGCGGGGGGGCTCGATACGCAGTATTTT.

Concerning this clonotype itself: One end of the junction does not line up with germline, which may come from a read error. The V gene is TRBV6-2 or TRBV6-3, the J gene TRBJ1-6; possible D gene TRBD1, 5 bases. The CDR3 runs to 14 residues. The germline V gene has CDR1 MNHEY and CDR2 SVGEGT. The CDR3 DNA reads TGTGCCGGCAGTTACGCGACAGTTTATTCACCCCTCCACTTT. Protein sequence: CAGSYATVYSPLHF.

The V call is TRBV7-3, the J call TRBJ1-6; TRBD1 might be the D (6 bases). V dropped 4 bases and J dropped 10 bases, with 14 bases sitting between them. This CDR3 comprises 14 residues. CDR1 and CDR2 from the germline V gene are SGHTA and FQGTGA. The CDR3 DNA reads as TGTGCCAGCAGCTCTCAGGGGATGAACTCACCCCTCCACTTT. Protein: CASSSQGMNSPLHF.